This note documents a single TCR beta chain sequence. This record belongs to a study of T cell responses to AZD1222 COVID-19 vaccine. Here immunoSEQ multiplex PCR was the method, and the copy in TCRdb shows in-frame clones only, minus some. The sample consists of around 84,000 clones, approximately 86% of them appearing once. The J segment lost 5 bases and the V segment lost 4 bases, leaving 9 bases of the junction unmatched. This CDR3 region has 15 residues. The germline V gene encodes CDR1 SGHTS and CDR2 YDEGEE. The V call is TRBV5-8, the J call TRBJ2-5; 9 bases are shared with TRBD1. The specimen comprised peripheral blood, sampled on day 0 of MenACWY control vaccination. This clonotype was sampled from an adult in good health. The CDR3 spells CASSPSGQGRETQYF. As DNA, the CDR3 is TGTGCCAGCAGCCCCTCAGGACAGGGGCGTGAGACCCAGTACTTC.